The next 4 T cell receptor beta chains were all read from a single sample in a study of cytomegalovirus exposure and HLA in healthy donors. PCR used 60 Vbeta primers and 13 Jbeta primers. This table comes from immunoSEQ multiplex PCR, and its TCRdb copy is limited to in-frame clones, with some not included. Here the sample spans under 70,000 clones, around 70% being singletons. Sequencing was done on a sample of PBMCs. Source of these receptors: an older woman in good health and CMV-seropositive.

This clone was counted between two and nine times. CDR3 region: CASSLEGQYGYTF. The CDR3 region has the DNA TGTGCCAGCAGCTTGGAAGGACAGTATGGCTACACCTTC. The chain uses TRBV2 and TRBJ1-2, with a possible D match to TRBD1 (6 bases). CDR1 is SNHLY, CDR2 FYNNEI, per germline. The CDR3 is 13 residues long. The V end lost 6 bases, the J end lost 5 bases, and 13 bases lay between the germline ends.

On this clone: Other DNA sequences in the same sample also yield this CDR3. The V gene is TRBV7-2, the J gene TRBJ1-2; D call uncertain. V shed 1 base and J shed 2 bases, with 8 bases lying between them. From germline, CDR1 is SGHTA and CDR2 FQGNSA. This CDR3 region has 14 residues. CDR3 amino acids: CASSLEPGNYGYTF. The CDR3 DNA sequence: TGTGCCAGCAGCTTAGAGCCAGGAAACTATGGCTACACCTTC. Combining the CDR3 with reference TRBV7-2 and TRBJ1-2 gives the whole variable domain GAGVSQSPSNKVTEKGKDVELRCDPISGHTALYWYRQSLGQGLEFLIYFQGNSAPDKSGLPSDRFSAERTGGSVSTLTIQRTQQEDSAVYLCASSLEPGNYGYTFGSGTRLTVV.

V gene TRBV19 combines with J gene TRBJ1-1; 8 positions match TRBD1. V shed 7 bases and J 5 bases; nucleotides not matched to a gene: 6. Germline-derived CDR1 and CDR2 are LNHDA and SQIVND (reference sequence). The CDR3 runs 13 residues. The CDR3 nucleotides read TGTGCCAGTAAGGACAGGGTTGGGACTGAAGCTTTCTTT. Translated, it gives CASKDRVGTEAFF.

J is TRBJ2-5 and V is TRBV11-1, with no clear D. The CDR3 consists of 14 residues. Trimming shortened V by 2 bases and J by 2 bases, and 9 bases separated the two germline ends. Germline CDR1 and CDR2: SGHAT and FQDESV (reference sequence). The CDR3 is CASSLPWAQETQYF. The CDR3 nucleotides are TGTGCCAGCAGCTTACCGTGGGCTCAAGAGACCCAGTACTTC. The variable domain in full, completed from reference TRBV11-1 and TRBJ2-5, reads EAEVAQSPRYKITEKSQAVAFWCDPISGHATLYWYRQILGQGPELLVQFQDESVVDDSQLPKDRFSAERLKGVDSTLKIQPAELGDSAMYLCASSLPWAQETQYFGPGTRLLVL.